Following are 18 T cell receptor beta chains from one sample sequenced in a study of identical twins. TCRdb ran MiXCR on the 5' RACE reads and lists one entry per CDR3 protein. The sample records 450,000 to 650,000 distinct CDR3 sequences, approximately 9.6% being singletons. The data were also submitted as part of a second study, on yellow fever vaccine responses in identical twins.

Sample: PBMCs. The receptor set was obtained from a woman between 18 and 30 years old in good health.

This clonotype was found many times. V is TRBV11-2 and J is TRBJ1-2; D is perhaps TRBD1 (6 bases). V was clipped by 1 base and J by 3 bases, with 18 bases between them. Germline assignment: CDR1 SGHAT and CDR2 FQNNGV. CDR3 size: 17 residues. The CDR3 loop reads CASSLVWDIERDYGYTF. DNA for the CDR3: TGTGCCAGCAGCTTAGTATGGGACATCGAAAGGGACTATGGCTACACCTTC.

The chain recombines TRBV5-1 with TRBJ2-6; TRBD1 might be the D (6 bases). Germline V gene sequence: CDR1 SGHRS, CDR2 YFSETQ. The CDR3 totals 17 residues. Trimming pared 3 bases from V and 1 base from J, leaving 14 bases between. The CDR3 sequence: CASSSSTGFSGANVLTF. The CDR3, as DNA: TGCGCCAGCAGCTCGTCTACAGGGTTTTCTGGGGCCAACGTCCTGACTTTC.

J is TRBJ2-2 and V is TRBV18, with unresolved D. The V end lost 1 base, the J end lost 2 bases, and 11 bases lay between the germline ends. CDR3 size: 16 residues. CDR1 KGHSH and CDR2 LQKENI come from the germline V gene. The DNA for the CDR3 is TGTGCCAGCTCACCACAGTGGCTAAAAAACACCGGGGAGCTGTTTTTT. Amino acid sequence: CASSPQWLKNTGELFF. Using reference TRBV18 and TRBJ2-2 for the parts outside the CDR3, the full variable domain is NAGVMQNPRHLVRRRGQEARLRCSPMKGHSHVYWYRQLPEEGLKFMVYLQKENIIDESGMPKERFSAEFPKEGPSILRIQQVVRGDSAAYFCASSPQWLKNTGELFFGEGSRLTVL.

This clonotype was recorded at least ten times. The V and J genes are TRBV27 and TRBJ1-5; weak D call: TRBD1 (5 bases). CDR3 length: 13 amino acids. CDR1 is MNHEY, CDR2 SMNVEV, per germline (reference sequence). Between the trimmed V and J ends, which lost 2 bases and 7 bases, there was a span of 9 bases. The CDR3 spells CASSLGRAQPQHF. CDR3 nucleotide sequence: TGTGCCAGCAGTTTAGGCAGGGCACAGCCCCAGCATTTT.

This chain uses TRBV27 with TRBJ2-5; 7 bases are a match to TRBD1. The CDR3 is 17 amino acids. J lost 2 bases, V lost 5 bases, and 14 bases had no gene match. Looked up from germline, CDR1 is MNHEY and CDR2 is SMNVEV (reference sequence). DNA for the CDR3: TGTGCCAGCAGTCCTCTACCCTACGACAGGGTTCAAGAGACCCAGTACTTC. Translating it yields CASSPLPYDRVQETQYF.

This sequence joins TRBV24-1 and TRBJ1-5; 8 bases are shared with TRBD1. With 7 bases clipped from V and 1 base from J, the junction kept 2 bases outside the gene matches. Germline V gene sequence: CDR1 KGHDR, CDR2 SFDVKD. This CDR3 has 14 amino acids. CDR3 protein: CATRDRESNQPQHF. As DNA, the CDR3 is TGTGCCACCAGGGACAGGGAAAGCAATCAGCCCCAGCATTTT.

This clonotype was counted at least ten times. CDR3 region: CASSQGRWGNIQYF. In DNA form, the CDR3 reads TGTGCCAGCAGCCAAGGGCGGTGGGGGAACATTCAGTACTTC. The gene calls are TRBV4-2 and TRBJ2-4, with D perhaps TRBD1 or TRBD2 (5 bases each). Per the germline V gene, CDR1 is LGHNA and CDR2 is YNFKEQ. CDR3 length equals 14 residues. The V gene lost 1 base and the J gene lost 7 bases, with 11 bases spanning the gap.

The chain links TRBV6-5 to TRBJ2-1, with 7 nucleotides matching TRBD2. Germline CDR1 MNHEY, CDR2 SVGAGI. V was pared by 0 bases and J by 2 bases, with 10 bases of the junction left unmatched. The CDR3 spans 18 residues. The CDR3, as DNA: TGTGCCAGCAGTTACTCGGGAGGGACGTCGGGCGCCTACAATGAGCAGTTCTTC. Encoded protein: CASSYSGGTSGAYNEQFF.

This clonotype was seen repeatedly, ten times or more. The genes are TRBV7-2 and TRBJ2-3, with TRBD1 identical over 8 bases. After removal of 5 bases from V and 3 bases from J, the junction contained 7 bases not matched to a gene. In germline, CDR1 is SGHTA, CDR2 FQGNSA. There are 15 residues in the CDR3. The CDR3 sequence is CASSPRTGTTDTQYF. CDR3 sequence (DNA): TGTGCCAGCAGCCCACGGACAGGGACGACAGATACGCAGTATTTT.

At least ten counts were recorded for this clonotype. This chain joins TRBV7-9 and TRBJ1-6; tentatively, D is TRBD1 (5 bases). V lost 2 bases, J lost 6 bases, and 5 bases lay in between. The CDR3 consists of 13 residues. Germline loops: CDR1 SEHNR, CDR2 FQNEAQ (reference sequence). In DNA, the CDR3 is TGTGCCAGCAGCTTAAGGGGTAATTCACCCCTCCACTTT. It yields the protein CASSLRGNSPLHF.

The chain combines TRBV4-3 with TRBJ2-2, with D unclear. This CDR3 is 13 amino acids long. Germline V gene sequence: CDR1 LGHNA, CDR2 YSLEER. The V and J ends lost 5 bases and 6 bases respectively, with 10 bases between them. CDR3 DNA sequence: TGCGCCAGCAGCGCCGCCGGGCCCGGGGAGCTGTTTTTT. Its protein product is CASSAAGPGELFF.

This clonotype was counted between two and nine times. V is TRBV29-1 and J is TRBJ2-3; D not certain. CDR3 length: 14 amino acids. The V end was cut by 6 bases, the J end by 6 bases, with 19 bases between. CDR1 is SQVTM, CDR2 ANQGSEA, per germline. The DNA of the CDR3 is TGCAGCGTCTGCCCCCTCAAGGACCCCGATACGCAGTATTTT. It translates to CSVCPLKDPDTQYF.

This clonotype was detected a few times. The chain links TRBV7-2 to TRBJ2-5; the D gene is possibly TRBD2 (6 bases). V was trimmed by 4 bases and J by 2 bases, leaving 17 bases between them. From germline, CDR1 is SGHTA and CDR2 FQGNSA. This CDR3 has 16 amino acids. DNA for the CDR3: TGTGCCAGCAGCTCCGACGGGACTTACCCTCAAGAGACCCAGTACTTC. Its translation is CASSSDGTYPQETQYF.

This clonotype showed up many times. The chain couples TRBV29-1 to TRBJ2-7; no clear D gene. The V and J ends lost 4 bases and 0 bases respectively, with 7 bases between them. The CDR3 contains 12 residues. Looked up from germline, CDR1 is SQVTM and CDR2 is ANQGSEA. CDR3 coding DNA: TGCAGCGTTGGGCGTAGCTCCTACGAGCAGTACTTC. Residues: CSVGRSSYEQYF.

The chain uses TRBV27 and TRBJ2-2, with 8 bases that match TRBD1. Germline CDR1 MNHEY, CDR2 SMNVEV (reference sequence). With 0 bases clipped from V and 4 bases from J, the junction kept 4 bases outside the gene matches. This CDR3 is 16 amino acids long. The CDR3 nucleotides are TGTGCCAGCAGTTTATCCGGACAGGGTTCCACCGGGGAGCTGTTTTTT. Translating gives CASSLSGQGSTGELFF.

This clonotype was observed a few times. The rearrangement uses TRBV7-9 and TRBJ2-7; D might be TRBD2 (6 bases). Germline values: CDR1 SEHNR, CDR2 FQNEAQ (reference sequence). The CDR3 covers 10 residues. CDR3 sequence (DNA): TGTGCCAGCAGCGTAAAACGGGGGTCCGTC. Encoded protein: CASSVKRGSV.

The chain is built from TRBV7-3 and TRBJ2-3; 9 positions agree with TRBD1. The length of the CDR3 is 17 residues. V gave up 4 bases and J gave up 6 bases; unmatched junction bases: 14. Germline V gene lookup returns CDR1 SGHTA and CDR2 FQGTGA. CDR3 bases: TGTGCCAGCAGCTACAATCTCGGGGGGACAGGGTCTGATACGCAGTATTTT. Translated, it gives CASSYNLGGTGSDTQYF.

The chain couples TRBV12-3 or TRBV12-4 to TRBJ2-7, with 10 bases lining up with TRBD1. With 6 bases clipped from V and 3 bases from J, the junction kept 5 bases outside the gene matches. The CDR3 is 14 amino acids. CDR3 DNA sequence: TGTGCCAGCAGGGGACAGGGGAGTAGCTACGAGCAGTACTTC. This translates into CASRGQGSSYEQYF.